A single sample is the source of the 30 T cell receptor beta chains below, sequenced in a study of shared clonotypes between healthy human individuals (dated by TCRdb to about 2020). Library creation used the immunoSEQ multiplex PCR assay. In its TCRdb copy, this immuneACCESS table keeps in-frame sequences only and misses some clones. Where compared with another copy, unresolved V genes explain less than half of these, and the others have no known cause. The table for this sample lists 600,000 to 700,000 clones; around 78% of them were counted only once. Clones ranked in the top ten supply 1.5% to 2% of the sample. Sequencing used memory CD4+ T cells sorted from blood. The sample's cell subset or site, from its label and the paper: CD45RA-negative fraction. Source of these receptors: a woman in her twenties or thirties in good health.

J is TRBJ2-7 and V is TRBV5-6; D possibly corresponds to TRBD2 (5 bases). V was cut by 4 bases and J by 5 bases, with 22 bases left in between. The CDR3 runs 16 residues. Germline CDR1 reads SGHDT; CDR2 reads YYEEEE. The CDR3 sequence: CASSPTLVRENHEQYF. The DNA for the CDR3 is TGTGCCAGCAGCCCTACGCTTGTTCGGGAAAACCACGAGCAGTACTTC.

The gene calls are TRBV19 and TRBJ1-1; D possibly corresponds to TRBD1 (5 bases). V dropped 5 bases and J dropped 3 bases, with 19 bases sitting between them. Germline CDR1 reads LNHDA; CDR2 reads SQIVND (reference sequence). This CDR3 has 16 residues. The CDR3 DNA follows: TGTGCCAGTAGTTCCGGTTACGCGGTAGGGGACACTGAAGCTTTCTTT. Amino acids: CASSSGYAVGDTEAFF.

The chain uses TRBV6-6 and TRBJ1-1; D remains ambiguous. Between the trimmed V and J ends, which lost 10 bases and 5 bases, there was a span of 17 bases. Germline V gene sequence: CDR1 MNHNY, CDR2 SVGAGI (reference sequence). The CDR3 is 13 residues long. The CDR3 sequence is CATLRNAGTEAFF. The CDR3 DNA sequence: TGTGCCACCCTTCGAAACGCTGGGACTGAAGCTTTCTTT.

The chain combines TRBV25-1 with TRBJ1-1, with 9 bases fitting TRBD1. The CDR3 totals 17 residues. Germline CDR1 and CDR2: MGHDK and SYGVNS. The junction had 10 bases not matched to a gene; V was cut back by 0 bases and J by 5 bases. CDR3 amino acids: CASSEYIGQGKGTEAFF. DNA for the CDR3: TGTGCCAGCAGTGAATATATAGGACAGGGGAAAGGTACTGAAGCTTTCTTT.

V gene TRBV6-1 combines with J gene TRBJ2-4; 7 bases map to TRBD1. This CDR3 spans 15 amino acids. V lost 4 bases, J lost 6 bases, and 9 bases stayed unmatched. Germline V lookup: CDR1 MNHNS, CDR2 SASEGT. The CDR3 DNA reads TGTGCCAGCAGTGGGGCCGGGACAGCGTTAAACATTCAGTACTTC. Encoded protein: CASSGAGTALNIQYF.

CDR3 in DNA: TGTGCCAGCAGCTTCCGGACGCCTGAAGCTTTCTTT. This sequence encodes CASSFRTPEAFF. This chain joins TRBV11-2 and TRBJ1-1; D remains ambiguous. The V gene's germline CDR1 is SGHAT and CDR2 FQNNGV. The germline V and J ends were trimmed by 3 bases and 6 bases, with 8 bases remaining between them. The CDR3 covers 12 residues.

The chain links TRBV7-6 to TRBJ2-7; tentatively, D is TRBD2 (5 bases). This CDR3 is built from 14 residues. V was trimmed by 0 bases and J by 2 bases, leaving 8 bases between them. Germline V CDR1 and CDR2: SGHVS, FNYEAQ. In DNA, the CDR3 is TGTGCCAGCAGCTTAGCGGGAGCACCCTACGAGCAGTACTTC. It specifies CASSLAGAPYEQYF.

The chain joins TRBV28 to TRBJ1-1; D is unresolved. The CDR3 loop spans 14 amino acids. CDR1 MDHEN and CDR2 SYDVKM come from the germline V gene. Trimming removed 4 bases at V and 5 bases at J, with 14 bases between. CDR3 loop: CASSSGPAGTEAFF. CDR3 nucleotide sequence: TGTGCCAGCAGTTCCGGCCCCGCGGGGACTGAAGCTTTCTTT.

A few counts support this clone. In DNA, the CDR3 is TGTGCCAGCAGTACGCCACAGGGTTGGACTGAAGCTTTCTTT. It yields the protein CASSTPQGWTEAFF. The genes are TRBV6-5 and TRBJ1-1, with D perhaps matching TRBD1 (6 bases). This CDR3 comprises 14 residues. V gave up 5 bases and J gave up 5 bases, with 15 bases separating them. Germline CDR1 reads MNHEY; CDR2 reads SVGAGI.

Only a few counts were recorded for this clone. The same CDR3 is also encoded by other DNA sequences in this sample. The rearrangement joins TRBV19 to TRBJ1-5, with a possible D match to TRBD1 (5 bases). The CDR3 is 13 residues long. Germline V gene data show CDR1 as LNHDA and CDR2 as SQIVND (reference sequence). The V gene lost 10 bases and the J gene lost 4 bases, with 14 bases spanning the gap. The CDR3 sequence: CATSGTGNQPQHF. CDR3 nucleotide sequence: TGTGCCACGAGCGGGACTGGGAATCAGCCCCAGCATTTT.

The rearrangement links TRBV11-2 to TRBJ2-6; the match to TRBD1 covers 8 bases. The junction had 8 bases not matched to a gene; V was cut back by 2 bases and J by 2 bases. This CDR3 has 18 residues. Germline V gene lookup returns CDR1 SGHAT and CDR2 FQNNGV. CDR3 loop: CASSLRGTGLTGANVLTF. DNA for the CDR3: TGTGCCAGCAGCTTACGGGGGACAGGTCTTACTGGGGCCAACGTCCTGACTTTC.

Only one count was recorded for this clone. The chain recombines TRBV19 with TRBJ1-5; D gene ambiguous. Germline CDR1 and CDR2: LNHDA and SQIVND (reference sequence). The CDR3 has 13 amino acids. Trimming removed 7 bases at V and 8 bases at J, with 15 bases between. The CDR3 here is CASKPAGVKPQHF. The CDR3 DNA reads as TGTGCCAGTAAGCCAGCGGGTGTTAAGCCCCAGCATTTT.

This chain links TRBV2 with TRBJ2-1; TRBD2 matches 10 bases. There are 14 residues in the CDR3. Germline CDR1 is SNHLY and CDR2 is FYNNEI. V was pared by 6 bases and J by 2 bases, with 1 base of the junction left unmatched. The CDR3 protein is CASRLAGAYNEQFF. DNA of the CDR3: TGTGCCAGCAGGCTAGCGGGAGCCTACAATGAGCAGTTCTTC.

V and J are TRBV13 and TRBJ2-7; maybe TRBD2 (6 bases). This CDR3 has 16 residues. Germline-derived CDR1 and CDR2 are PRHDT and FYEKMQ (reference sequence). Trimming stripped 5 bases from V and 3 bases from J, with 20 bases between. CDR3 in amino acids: CASSGGGLDQFYEQYF. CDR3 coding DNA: TGTGCCAGCAGCGGAGGAGGGCTGGATCAATTCTACGAGCAGTACTTC.

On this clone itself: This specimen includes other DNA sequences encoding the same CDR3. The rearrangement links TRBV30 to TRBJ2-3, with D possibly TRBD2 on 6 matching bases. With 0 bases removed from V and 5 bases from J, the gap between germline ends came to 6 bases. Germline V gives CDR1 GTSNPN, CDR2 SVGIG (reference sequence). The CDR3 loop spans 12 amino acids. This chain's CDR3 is CAWSVAGDTQYF. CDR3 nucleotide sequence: TGTGCCTGGAGTGTAGCGGGAGATACGCAGTATTTT.

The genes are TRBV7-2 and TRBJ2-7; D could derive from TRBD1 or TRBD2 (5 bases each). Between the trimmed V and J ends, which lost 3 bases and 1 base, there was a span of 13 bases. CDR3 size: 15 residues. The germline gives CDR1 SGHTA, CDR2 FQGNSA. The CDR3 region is CASSLRGLGSYEQYF. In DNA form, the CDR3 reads TGTGCCAGCAGCTTGAGGGGCCTAGGATCCTACGAGCAGTACTTC.

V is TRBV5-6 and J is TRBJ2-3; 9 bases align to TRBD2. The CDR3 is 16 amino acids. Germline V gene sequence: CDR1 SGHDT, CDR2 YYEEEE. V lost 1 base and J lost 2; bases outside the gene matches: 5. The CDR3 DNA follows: TGTGCCAGCAGCTTGATGACTAGCGGATACACAGATACGCAGTATTTT. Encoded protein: CASSLMTSGYTDTQYF.

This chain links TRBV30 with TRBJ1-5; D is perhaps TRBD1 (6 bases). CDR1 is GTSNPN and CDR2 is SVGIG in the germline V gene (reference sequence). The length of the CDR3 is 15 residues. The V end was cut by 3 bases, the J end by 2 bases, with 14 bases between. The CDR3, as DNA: TGTGCCTGGAGAAACAGGGTACGCGGCAATCAGCCCCAGCATTTT. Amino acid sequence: CAWRNRVRGNQPQHF.

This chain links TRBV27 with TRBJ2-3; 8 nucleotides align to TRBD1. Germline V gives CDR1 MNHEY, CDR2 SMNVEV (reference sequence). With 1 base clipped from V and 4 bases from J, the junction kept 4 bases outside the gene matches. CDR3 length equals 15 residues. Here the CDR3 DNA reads TGTGCCAGCAGTTTATACGGGACAGGCGCAGATACGCAGTATTTT. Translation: CASSLYGTGADTQYF.

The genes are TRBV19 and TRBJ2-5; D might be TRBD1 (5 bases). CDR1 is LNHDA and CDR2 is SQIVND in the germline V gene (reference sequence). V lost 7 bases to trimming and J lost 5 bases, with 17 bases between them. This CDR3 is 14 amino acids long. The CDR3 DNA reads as TGTGCCAGTAAGGGCAGGGTGAGTTCGGAGACCCAGTACTTC. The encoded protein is CASKGRVSSETQYF.

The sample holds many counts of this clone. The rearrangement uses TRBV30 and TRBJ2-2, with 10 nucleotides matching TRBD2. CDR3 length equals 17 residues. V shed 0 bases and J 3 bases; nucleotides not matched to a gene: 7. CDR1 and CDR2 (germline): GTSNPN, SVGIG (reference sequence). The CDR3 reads CAWSVKRLAGDTGELFF. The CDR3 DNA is TGTGCCTGGAGTGTAAAAAGGCTAGCGGGGGACACCGGGGAGCTGTTTTTT.

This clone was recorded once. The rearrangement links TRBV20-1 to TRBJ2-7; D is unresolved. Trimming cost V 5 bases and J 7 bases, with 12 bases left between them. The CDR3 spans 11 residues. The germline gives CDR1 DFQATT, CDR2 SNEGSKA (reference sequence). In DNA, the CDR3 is TGCAGTGCTGAGTCAACGGAAGAGCAGTACTTC. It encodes CSAESTEEQYF.

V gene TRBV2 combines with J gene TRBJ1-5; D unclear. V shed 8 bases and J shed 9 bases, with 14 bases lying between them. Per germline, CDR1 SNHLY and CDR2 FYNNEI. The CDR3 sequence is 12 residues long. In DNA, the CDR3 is TGTGCCAGCGATCTGGGGTCTGGGCCCCAGCATTTT. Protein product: CASDLGSGPQHF. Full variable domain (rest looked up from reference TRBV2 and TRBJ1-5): EPEVTQTPSHQVTQMGQEVILRCVPISNHLYFYWYRQILGQKVEFLVSFYNNEISEKSEIFDDQFSVERPDGSNFTLKIRSTKLEDSAMYFCASDLGSGPQHFGDGTRLSIL.

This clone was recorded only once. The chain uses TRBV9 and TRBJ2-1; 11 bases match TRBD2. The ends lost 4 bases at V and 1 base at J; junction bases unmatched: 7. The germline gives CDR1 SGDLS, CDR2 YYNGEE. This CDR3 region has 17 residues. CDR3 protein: CASSLGLAGGSYNEQFF. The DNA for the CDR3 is TGTGCCAGCAGCCTTGGCCTAGCGGGAGGATCCTACAATGAGCAGTTCTTC. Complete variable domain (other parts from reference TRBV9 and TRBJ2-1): DSGVTQTPKHLITATGQRVTLRCSPRSGDLSVYWYQQSLDQGLQFLIQYYNGEERAKGNILERFSAQQFPDLHSELNLSSLELGDSALYFCASSLGLAGGSYNEQFFGPGTRLTVL.

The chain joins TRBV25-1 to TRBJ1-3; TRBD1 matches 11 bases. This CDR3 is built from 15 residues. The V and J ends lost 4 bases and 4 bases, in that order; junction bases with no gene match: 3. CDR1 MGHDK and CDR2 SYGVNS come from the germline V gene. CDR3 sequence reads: CASSGTGGYGNTIYF. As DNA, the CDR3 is TGTGCCAGCAGTGGGACAGGGGGCTACGGAAACACCATATATTTT.

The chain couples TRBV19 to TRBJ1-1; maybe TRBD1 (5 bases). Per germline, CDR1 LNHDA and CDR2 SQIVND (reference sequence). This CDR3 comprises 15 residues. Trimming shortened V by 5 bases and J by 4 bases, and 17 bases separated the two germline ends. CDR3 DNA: TGTGCCAGTAGTCCTCCGGGACTTCTAGGCACTGAAGCTTTCTTT. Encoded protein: CASSPPGLLGTEAFF.

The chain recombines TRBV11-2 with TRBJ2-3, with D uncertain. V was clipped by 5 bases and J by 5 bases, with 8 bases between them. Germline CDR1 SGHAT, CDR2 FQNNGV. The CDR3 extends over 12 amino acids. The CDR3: CASSPIGDTQYF. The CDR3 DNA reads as TGTGCCAGCAGCCCTATAGGAGATACGCAGTATTTT.

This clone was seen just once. The CDR3 DNA sequence: TGCGCCAGCAGGAAGAGGCCCCCCACAGATACGCAGTATTTT. It is translated as CASRKRPPTDTQYF. The rearrangement links TRBV5-1 to TRBJ2-3; D is unclear. CDR1 is SGHRS and CDR2 is YFSETQ in the germline V gene. The germline V and J ends were trimmed by 5 bases and 2 bases, with 12 bases remaining between them. This CDR3 is built from 14 residues. Variable domain in full (rest from reference TRBV5-1 and TRBJ2-3): KAGVTQTPRYLIKTRGQQVTLSCSPISGHRSVSWYQQTPGQGLQFLFEYFSETQRNKGNFPGRFSGRQFSNSRSEMNVSTLELGDSALYLCASRKRPPTDTQYFGPGTRLTVL.

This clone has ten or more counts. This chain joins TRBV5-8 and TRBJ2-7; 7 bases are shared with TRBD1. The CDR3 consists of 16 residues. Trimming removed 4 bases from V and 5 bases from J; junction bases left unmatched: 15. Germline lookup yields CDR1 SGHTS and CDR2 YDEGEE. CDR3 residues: CASSPGRGGRRNEQYF. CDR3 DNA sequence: TGTGCCAGCAGCCCCGGTCGAGGGGGCAGGCGGAACGAGCAGTACTTC.

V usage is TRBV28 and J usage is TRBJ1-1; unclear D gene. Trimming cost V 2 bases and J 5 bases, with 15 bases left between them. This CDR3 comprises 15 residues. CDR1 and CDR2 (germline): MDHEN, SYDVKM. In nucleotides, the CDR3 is TGTGCCAGCAGTTTAAACCCGGGGTGGGTAACTGAAGCTTTCTTT. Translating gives CASSLNPGWVTEAFF.